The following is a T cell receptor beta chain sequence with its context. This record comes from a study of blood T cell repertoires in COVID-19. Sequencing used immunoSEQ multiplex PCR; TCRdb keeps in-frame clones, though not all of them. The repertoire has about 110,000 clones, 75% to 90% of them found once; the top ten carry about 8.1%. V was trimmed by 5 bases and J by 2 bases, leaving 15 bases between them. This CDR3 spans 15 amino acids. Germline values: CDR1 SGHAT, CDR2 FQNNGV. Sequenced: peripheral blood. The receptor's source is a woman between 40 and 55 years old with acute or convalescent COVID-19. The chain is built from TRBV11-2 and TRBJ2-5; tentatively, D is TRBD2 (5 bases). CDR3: CASSLEGAAQETQYF. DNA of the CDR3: TGTGCCAGCAGCCTCGAGGGAGCGGCGCAAGAGACCCAGTACTTC.